A selection of T cell receptor beta chains follows, all from one sample in a study of blood T cell repertoires in COVID-19. The table came from immunoSEQ multiplex PCR; TCRdb's copy has only in-frame clones and leaves some out. The repertoire includes about 190,000 clones, roughly four fifths of them detected once, and approximately 6.2% sits in the top ten. The sequencing sample was made of peripheral blood. These TCRs come from a middle-aged woman with acute or convalescent COVID-19. Each CDR3 is given with its conserved first and last residue. Fields, in order: clone size, V gene, D gene, J gene, CDR3 DNA, CDR3 protein. A D gene is named only where the DNA matches it firmly. Clone sizes are given selectively: once, few, many, or a class where the clone is expanded.

abundance: NA
v_gene: TRBV11-2
d_gene: NA
j_gene: TRBJ1-6
CDR3nt: TGTGCCAGCAGCTTAGGGCGGAATTCACCCCTCCACTTT
CDR3aa: CASSLGRNSPLHF

abundance: NA
v_gene: TRBV10-3
d_gene: TRBD2
j_gene: TRBJ2-3
CDR3nt: TGTGCCATCAGCGGGGCGGGGGGGACCGATACGCAGTATTTT
CDR3aa: CAISGAGGTDTQYF

abundance: NA
v_gene: TRBV30
d_gene: TRBD1
j_gene: TRBJ1-1
CDR3nt: TGTGCCTGGAACGGACAGGGGAACACTGAAGCTTTCTTT
CDR3aa: CAWNGQGNTEAFF

abundance: NA
v_gene: TRBV11-2
d_gene: TRBD2
j_gene: TRBJ2-1
CDR3nt: TGTGCCAGCGGGGGGGGACTAGCCTACAATGAGCAGTTCTTC
CDR3aa: CASGGGLAYNEQFF

abundance: NA
v_gene: TRBV6-5
d_gene: NA
j_gene: TRBJ1-5
CDR3nt: TGTGCCAGCTCGATGAGCAGGGCCAGCAATCAGCCCCAGCATTTT
CDR3aa: CASSMSRASNQPQHF

abundance: NA
v_gene: TRBV19
d_gene: NA
j_gene: TRBJ1-2
CDR3nt: TGTGCCAGTAACCGGATACCGGGGTTGGATCGGTGGAGTAACTATGGCTACACCTTC
CDR3aa: CASNRIPGLDRWSNYGYTF

abundance: NA
v_gene: TRBV11-3
d_gene: TRBD1
j_gene: TRBJ2-3
CDR3nt: TGTGCCAGCAGCAAAGAGGCAGGGGGTCCAGATACGCAGTATTTT
CDR3aa: CASSKEAGGPDTQYF

abundance: few
v_gene: TRBV18
d_gene: TRBD1
j_gene: TRBJ1-5
CDR3nt: TGTGCCAGCTCACCACTGACAGGGGACAAGCCCCAGCATTTT
CDR3aa: CASSPLTGDKPQHF

abundance: NA
v_gene: TRBV20-1
d_gene: NA
j_gene: TRBJ1-3
CDR3nt: TGCAGTGCTAGTCAGGCCAGCTCTGGAAACACCATATATTTT
CDR3aa: CSASQASSGNTIYF

abundance: NA
v_gene: TRBV30
d_gene: NA
j_gene: TRBJ1-1
CDR3nt: TGTGCCTGGAGCGGGGGAGTGGCGAACACTGAAGCTTTCTTT
CDR3aa: CAWSGGVANTEAFF

abundance: NA
v_gene: TRBV27
d_gene: NA
j_gene: TRBJ1-5
CDR3nt: TGTGCCAGCAGTTTTTCCCCAGGGTCACAGCCCCAGCATTTT
CDR3aa: CASSFSPGSQPQHF

abundance: once
v_gene: TRBV2
d_gene: TRBD2
j_gene: TRBJ2-2
CDR3nt: TGTGCCAGCAGGGGACTAGCGGGCTTGAACACCGGGGAGCTGTTTTTT
CDR3aa: CASRGLAGLNTGELFF

abundance: once
v_gene: TRBV3-1/TRBV3-2
d_gene: TRBD2
j_gene: TRBJ2-1
CDR3nt: TGTGCCAGCAGCCCCCCCGCAGTAGCGGGGTCCTACAATGAGCAGTTCTTC
CDR3aa: CASSPPAVAGSYNEQFF

abundance: NA
v_gene: TRBV15
d_gene: NA
j_gene: TRBJ2-3
CDR3nt: TGTGCCACCAGCGGTTCTAGCCCGAACCCCAGCACAGATACGCAGTATTTT
CDR3aa: CATSGSSPNPSTDTQYF

abundance: NA
v_gene: TRBV5-1
d_gene: TRBD2
j_gene: TRBJ2-5
CDR3nt: TGCGCCAGCAGCGGGACCCTAGCGGGGGGAGAGACCCAGTACTTC
CDR3aa: CASSGTLAGGETQYF

abundance: once
v_gene: TRBV27
d_gene: NA
j_gene: TRBJ2-7
CDR3nt: TGTGCCAGCAGTTTATTAGGGGGAGAGATTTACGAGCAGTACTTC
CDR3aa: CASSLLGGEIYEQYF

abundance: NA
v_gene: TRBV5-8
d_gene: NA
j_gene: TRBJ1-5
CDR3nt: TGTGCCAGCAGCTTCCAGGATAGCAATCAGCCCCAGCATTTT
CDR3aa: CASSFQDSNQPQHF